The clone carrying this TCR beta chain appeared a single time. Its target is unknown. These data originate in a study of cytomegalovirus exposure and HLA in healthy donors. Broader study findings: Follow-up analysis found HLA locus-dependent TCR association rates, highest for DRB1 and lowest for HLA-C. Sequencing likely caused a cluster of highly shared sequence variants. Solely CMV serostatus was available to characterize immune exposure.

The germline V and J ends were trimmed by 7 bases and 5 bases, with 17 bases remaining between them. The CDR3 length is 14 residues. CDR1 is SNHLY, CDR2 FYNNEI, per germline. The PCR contained 60 Vbeta and 13 Jbeta primers. The data were produced by immunoSEQ multiplex PCR, yet TCRdb's version contains in-frame clones alone and is incomplete. The sample carries roughly 100,000 clones, about 79% recorded once. The sample taken for sequencing was PBMCs. This TCR was sampled from a man in his fifties in good health and CMV-seropositive. This rearrangement joins TRBV2 to TRBJ2-5, with a possible D match to TRBD1 (6 bases). CDR3 nucleotide sequence: TGTGCCAGCACCCCCCAGGGGTCCTCGGAGACCCAGTACTTC. Translation: CASTPQGSSETQYF.